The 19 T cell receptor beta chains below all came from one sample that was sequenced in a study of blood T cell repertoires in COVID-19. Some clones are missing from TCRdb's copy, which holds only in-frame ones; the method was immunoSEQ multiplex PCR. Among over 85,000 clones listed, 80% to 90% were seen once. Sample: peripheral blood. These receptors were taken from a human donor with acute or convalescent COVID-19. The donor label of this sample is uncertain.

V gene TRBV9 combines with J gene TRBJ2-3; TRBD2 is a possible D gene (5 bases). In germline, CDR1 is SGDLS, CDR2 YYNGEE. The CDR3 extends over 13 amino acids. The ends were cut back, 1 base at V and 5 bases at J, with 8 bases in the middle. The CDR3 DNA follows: TGTGCCAGCAGCGTACCGGGGATAGATACGCAGTATTTT. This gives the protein CASSVPGIDTQYF.

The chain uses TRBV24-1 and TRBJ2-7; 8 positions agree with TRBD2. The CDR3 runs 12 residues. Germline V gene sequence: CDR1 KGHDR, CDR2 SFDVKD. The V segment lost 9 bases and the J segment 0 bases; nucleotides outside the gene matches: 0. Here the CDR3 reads CATGTSSYEQYF. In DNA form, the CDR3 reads TGTGCCACCGGGACTAGCTCCTACGAGCAGTACTTC.

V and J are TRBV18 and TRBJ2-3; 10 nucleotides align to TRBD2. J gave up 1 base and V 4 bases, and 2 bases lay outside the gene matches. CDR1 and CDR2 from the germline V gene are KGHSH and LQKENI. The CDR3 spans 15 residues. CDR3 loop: CASSQGLAGTDTQYF. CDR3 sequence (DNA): TGTGCCAGCTCACAAGGACTAGCGGGCACAGATACGCAGTATTTT.

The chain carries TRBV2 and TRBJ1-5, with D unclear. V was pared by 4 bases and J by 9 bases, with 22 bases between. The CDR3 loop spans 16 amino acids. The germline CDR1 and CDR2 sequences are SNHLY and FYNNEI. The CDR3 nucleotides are TGTGCCAGCAGTGGGCCCGAGGGTACCTTTTATACGCCCCAGCATTTT. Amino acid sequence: CASSGPEGTFYTPQHF.

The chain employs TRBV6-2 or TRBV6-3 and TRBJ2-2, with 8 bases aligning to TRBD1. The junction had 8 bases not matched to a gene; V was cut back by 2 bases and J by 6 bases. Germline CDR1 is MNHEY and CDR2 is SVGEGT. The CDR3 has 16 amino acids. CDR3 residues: CASSYGAGGMSGELFF. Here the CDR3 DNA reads TGTGCCAGCAGTTACGGGGCAGGGGGCATGTCCGGGGAGCTGTTTTTT.

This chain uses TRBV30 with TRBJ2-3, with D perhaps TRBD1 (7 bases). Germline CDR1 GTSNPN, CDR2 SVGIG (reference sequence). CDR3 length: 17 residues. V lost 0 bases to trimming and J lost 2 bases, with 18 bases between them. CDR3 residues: CAWSVQGGAGLTDTQYF. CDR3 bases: TGTGCCTGGAGTGTACAAGGGGGCGCGGGGCTCACAGATACGCAGTATTTT.

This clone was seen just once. In nucleotides, the CDR3 is TGTGCCAGCAGCTTAGGGTACGGGACACCCCAAGAGACCCAGTACTTC. Residues: CASSLGYGTPQETQYF. The chain combines TRBV7-9 with TRBJ2-5, with D possibly matching TRBD1 (6 bases). The CDR3 covers 16 residues. Deletions cut 1 base from V and 1 base from J, with 13 bases between. Germline V gene lookup returns CDR1 SEHNR and CDR2 FQNEAQ (reference sequence).

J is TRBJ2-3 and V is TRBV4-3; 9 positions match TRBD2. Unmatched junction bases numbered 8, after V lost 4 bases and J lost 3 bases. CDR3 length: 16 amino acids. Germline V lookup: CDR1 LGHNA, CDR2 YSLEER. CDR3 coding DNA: TGCGCCAGCAGCCTTAGCGGGGGAGAGGGGACAGATACGCAGTATTTT. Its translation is CASSLSGGEGTDTQYF.

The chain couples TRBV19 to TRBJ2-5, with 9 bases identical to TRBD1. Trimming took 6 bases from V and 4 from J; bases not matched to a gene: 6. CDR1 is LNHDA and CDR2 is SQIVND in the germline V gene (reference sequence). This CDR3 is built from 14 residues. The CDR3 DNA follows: TGTGCCAGTAGGGACAGGGGCTCGTCAGAGACCCAGTACTTC. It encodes CASRDRGSSETQYF.

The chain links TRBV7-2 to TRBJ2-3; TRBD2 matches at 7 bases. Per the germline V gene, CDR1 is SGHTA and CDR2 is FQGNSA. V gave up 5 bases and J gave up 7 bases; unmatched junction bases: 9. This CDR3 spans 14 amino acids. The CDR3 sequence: CASSPPSAGYTQYF. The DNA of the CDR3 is TGTGCCAGCAGCCCCCCTTCAGCGGGGTATACGCAGTATTTT. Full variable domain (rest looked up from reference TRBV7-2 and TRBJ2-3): GAGVSQSPSNKVTEKGKDVELRCDPISGHTALYWYRQSLGQGLEFLIYFQGNSAPDKSGLPSDRFSAERTGGSVSTLTIQRTQQEDSAVYLCASSPPSAGYTQYFGPGTRLTVL.

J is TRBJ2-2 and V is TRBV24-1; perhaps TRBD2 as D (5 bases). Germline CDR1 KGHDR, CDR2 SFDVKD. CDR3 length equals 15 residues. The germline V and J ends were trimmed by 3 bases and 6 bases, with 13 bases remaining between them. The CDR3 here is CATSDPRKRSGELFF. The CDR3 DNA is TGTGCCACCAGTGATCCCCGGAAGCGGTCCGGGGAGCTGTTTTTT.

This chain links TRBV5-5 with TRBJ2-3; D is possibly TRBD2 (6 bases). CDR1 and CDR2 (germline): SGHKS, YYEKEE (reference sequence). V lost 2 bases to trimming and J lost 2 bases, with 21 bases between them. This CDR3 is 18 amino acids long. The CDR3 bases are TGTGCCAGCAGCTTCATGAGATTAAAACGGGGGAACACAGATACGCAGTATTTT. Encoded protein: CASSFMRLKRGNTDTQYF.

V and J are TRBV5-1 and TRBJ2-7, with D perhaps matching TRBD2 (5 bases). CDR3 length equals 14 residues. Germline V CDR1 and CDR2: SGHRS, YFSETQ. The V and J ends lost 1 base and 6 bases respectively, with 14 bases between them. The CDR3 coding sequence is TGCGCCAGCAGCTTGTTTGGAACCAGCGGCGAGCAGTACTTC. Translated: CASSLFGTSGEQYF.

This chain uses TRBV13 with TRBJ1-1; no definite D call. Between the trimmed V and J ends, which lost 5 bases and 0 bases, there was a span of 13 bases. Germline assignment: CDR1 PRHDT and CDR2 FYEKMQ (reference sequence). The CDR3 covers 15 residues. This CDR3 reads CASSALGPLNTEAFF. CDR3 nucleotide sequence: TGTGCCAGCAGCGCACTGGGCCCCTTGAACACTGAAGCTTTCTTT.

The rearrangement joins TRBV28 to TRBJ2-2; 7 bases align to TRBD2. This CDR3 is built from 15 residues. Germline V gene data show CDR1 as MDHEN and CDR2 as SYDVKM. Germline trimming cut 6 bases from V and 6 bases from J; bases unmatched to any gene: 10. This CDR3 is CASSGGTYLPGELFF. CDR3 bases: TGTGCCAGCAGCGGGGGGACTTATCTCCCCGGGGAGCTGTTTTTT.

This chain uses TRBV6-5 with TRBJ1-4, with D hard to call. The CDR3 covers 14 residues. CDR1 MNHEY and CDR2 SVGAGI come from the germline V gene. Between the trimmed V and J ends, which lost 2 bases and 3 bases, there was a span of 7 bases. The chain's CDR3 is CASSYGRANEKLFF. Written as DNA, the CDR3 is TGTGCCAGCAGTTACGGGAGAGCTAATGAAAAACTGTTTTTT.

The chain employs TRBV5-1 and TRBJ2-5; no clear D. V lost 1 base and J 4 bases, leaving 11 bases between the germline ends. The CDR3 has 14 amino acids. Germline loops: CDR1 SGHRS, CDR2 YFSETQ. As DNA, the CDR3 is TGCGCCAGCAGCTTGTTCACCCTGGCAGAGACCCAGTACTTC. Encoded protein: CASSLFTLAETQYF.

CDR3 sequence: CASSLLVAGPLSAQYF. The CDR3 bases are TGTGCCAGCAGTTTATTAGTAGCGGGGCCCCTTTCTGCGCAGTATTTT. J is TRBJ2-3 and V is TRBV27; 8 bases align to TRBD2. Trimming at V came to 1 base and at J to 10 bases, leaving 13 bases not matched to a gene. Per the germline V gene, CDR1 is MNHEY and CDR2 is SMNVEV (reference sequence). CDR3 length: 16 amino acids.

CDR3: CASSFQVDTEAFF. CDR3 nucleotides: TGTGCCAGCAGCTTTCAGGTGGACACTGAAGCTTTCTTT. This sequence joins TRBV11-2 and TRBJ1-1; no reliable D call. CDR1 is SGHAT, CDR2 FQNNGV, per germline. The CDR3 is 13 residues long. V was shortened by 3 bases and J by 3 bases, with 8 bases between the two germline ends. Complete variable domain (other parts from reference TRBV11-2 and TRBJ1-1): EAGVAQSPRYKIIEKRQSVAFWCNPISGHATLYWYQQILGQGPKLLIQFQNNGVVDDSQLPKDRFSAERLKGVDSTLKIQPAKLEDSAVYLCASSFQVDTEAFFGQGTRLTVV.